One sample yielded the 17 T cell receptor beta chains listed below, sequenced in a study of a mutant IDH1 vaccine in newly diagnosed glioma (dated by TCRdb to the early 2020s). Library preparation used the immunoSEQ multiplex PCR assay. In TCRdb, the immuneACCESS table is reduced to in-frame sequences with V and J assigned. These tables do not hold every clone; where another copy was compared, an unresolved V gene accounts for under half, and the others remain unexplained. Present in this sample are roughly 39,000 clones, around 78% of which were seen just once. Clones ranked in the top ten supply 5.5% of the sample. The time point label corresponds to: week 5, during vaccination. Each vaccine dose was 300 ug of a 20-mer mutant IDH1 peptide in Montanide, given subcutaneously with topical imiquimod. These receptors are not linked to any known antigen. The material sequenced was PBMCs, taken from a glioma patient whose treatment included an IDH1 peptide vaccine. These TCRs come from a man aged 40-49 years with glioma.

V is TRBV7-9 and J is TRBJ1-2; D is uncertain. The CDR3 runs 14 residues. The V gene lost 5 bases and the J gene lost 6 bases, with 16 bases spanning the gap. CDR1 and CDR2 (germline): SEHNR, FQNEAQ (reference sequence). CDR3 in DNA: TGTGCCAGCAGCCCCCGCGGGGAATCCGATGGCTACACCTTC. Protein: CASSPRGESDGYTF. The full variable domain, with the rest looked up from reference TRBV7-9 and TRBJ1-2, is DTGVSQNPRHKITKRGQNVTFRCDPISEHNRLYWYRQTLGQGPEFLTYFQNEAQLEKSRLLSDRFSAERPKGSFSTLEIQRTEQGDSAMYLCASSPRGESDGYTFGSGTRLTVV.

This chain links TRBV5-4 with TRBJ1-2; 7 bases are shared with TRBD1. CDR1 and CDR2 (germline): SGHNT, YYREEE (reference sequence). Unmatched junction bases numbered 17, after V lost 4 bases and J lost 5 bases. CDR3 length: 17 amino acids. The CDR3 DNA follows: TGTGCCAGCAGCAACGGGGGACAGACCCAAGGAGTTTATGGCTACACCTTC. Translation gives CASSNGGQTQGVYGYTF.

The rearrangement links TRBV7-9 to TRBJ1-2; D unresolved. The CDR3 has 15 amino acids. Trimming removed 1 base from V and 6 bases from J, with 15 bases in between. Germline assignment: CDR1 SEHNR and CDR2 FQNEAQ (reference sequence). The CDR3 here is CASSLDSILFDGYTF. DNA for the CDR3: TGTGCCAGCAGCTTAGACAGTATTCTTTTTGATGGCTACACCTTC.

The gene calls are TRBV9 and TRBJ1-6; 9 bases fit TRBD1. Germline CDR1 SGDLS, CDR2 YYNGEE. The CDR3 has 14 amino acids. Trimming cost V 3 bases and J 9 bases; bases outside gene matches: 4. CDR3 nucleotides: TGTGCCAGCAGCGCGGACAGGGGAGGTTCACCCCTCCACTTT. It is translated as CASSADRGGSPLHF.

The genes are TRBV29-1 and TRBJ1-5; D is undetermined. Per germline, CDR1 SQVTM and CDR2 ANQGSEA. V lost 0 bases and J 7 bases, leaving 16 bases between the germline ends. This CDR3 has 15 amino acids. The CDR3 here is CSVEDPTCGDQPQHF. The CDR3 DNA reads as TGCAGCGTTGAAGATCCCACGTGCGGAGACCAGCCCCAGCATTTT. The whole variable domain, filled in from reference TRBV29-1 and TRBJ1-5, reads SAVISQKPSRDICQRGTSLTIQCQVDSQVTMMFWYRQQPGQSLTLIATANQGSEATYESGFVIDKFPISRPNLTFSTLTVSNMSPEDSSIYLCSVEDPTCGDQPQHFGDGTRLSIL.

This clone was seen more than once but under ten times. Its ends do not fully match the called genes, so a read error is possible. The chain is built from TRBV10-1 and TRBJ1-5, with 7 bases fitting TRBD1. The CDR3 is made up of 13 amino acids. Germline assignment: CDR1 WNHNN and CDR2 SYGVQD (reference sequence). The CDR3, as DNA: TGCGCCAGCATCCGGGACAGCAGTCAGCCCCAGCATTTT. It specifies CASIRDSSQPQHF.

This rearrangement joins TRBV7-8 to TRBJ2-7, with 9 bases aligning to TRBD1. Germline V gene data show CDR1 as SGHVS and CDR2 as FQNEAQ. V gave up 3 bases and J gave up 7 bases; unmatched junction bases: 7. This CDR3 has 14 amino acids. The CDR3: CASSFWDRATEQYF. CDR3 sequence (DNA): TGTGCCAGCAGCTTCTGGGACAGGGCAACGGAGCAGTACTTC.

The V gene is TRBV4-2, the J gene TRBJ2-5; 9 bases line up with TRBD2. Germline V lookup: CDR1 LGHNA, CDR2 YNFKEQ. This CDR3 has 16 amino acids. J gave up 5 bases and V 1 base, and 8 bases lay outside the gene matches. The CDR3: CASSQVPSGGLETQYF. In DNA, the CDR3 is TGTGCCAGCAGCCAAGTTCCCAGCGGGGGGCTGGAGACCCAGTACTTC.

CDR3 nucleotides: TGTGCCACCAGCAAAGGACAGTACTACGAGCAGTACTTC. Translation gives CATSKGQYYEQYF. The V call is TRBV15, the J call TRBJ2-7; tentatively, D is TRBD1 (6 bases). From germline, CDR1 is LNHNV and CDR2 YYDKDF (reference sequence). The CDR3 contains 13 residues. V lost 4 bases and J 3 bases, leaving 10 bases between the germline ends.

This clone appeared a few times. The chain employs TRBV30 and TRBJ2-1; 14 bases line up with TRBD2. CDR3 length: 15 residues. Trimming at V came to 8 bases and at J to 6 bases, leaving 9 bases not matched to a gene. The V gene's germline CDR1 is GTSNPN and CDR2 SVGIG (reference sequence). CDR3 region: CAIDIGTSGGNEQFF. The CDR3, as DNA: TGTGCCATTGATATAGGGACTAGCGGGGGCAATGAGCAGTTCTTC.

The chain joins TRBV11-2 to TRBJ1-1, with D tentatively TRBD1 (6 bases). Trimming removed 5 bases from V and 3 bases from J, with 10 bases in between. Looked up from germline, CDR1 is SGHAT and CDR2 is FQNNGV. CDR3 length: 13 residues. CDR3 residues: CASSGQFYTEAFF. CDR3 sequence (DNA): TGTGCCAGCAGCGGACAGTTTTACACTGAAGCTTTCTTT. Together with reference TRBV11-2 and TRBJ1-1, the CDR3 gives the full variable domain: EAGVAQSPRYKIIEKRQSVAFWCNPISGHATLYWYQQILGQGPKLLIQFQNNGVVDDSQLPKDRFSAERLKGVDSTLKIQPAKLEDSAVYLCASSGQFYTEAFFGQGTRLTVV.

The chain carries TRBV19 and TRBJ1-3, with 9 bases aligning to TRBD1. The germline V gene encodes CDR1 LNHDA and CDR2 SQIVND (reference sequence). This CDR3 has 15 residues. V was pared by 9 bases and J by 0 bases, with 6 bases of the junction left unmatched. CDR3 in DNA: TGTGCCAGCCGACAGGGGGAAGACTCTGGAAACACCATATATTTT. Translating gives CASRQGEDSGNTIYF.

The sample holds a few counts of this clone. The chain combines TRBV2 with TRBJ1-1; a possible D gene is TRBD1 (5 bases). Trimming removed 7 bases from V and 5 bases from J, with 11 bases in between. Germline V gives CDR1 SNHLY, CDR2 FYNNEI. This CDR3 is 12 amino acids long. CDR3 DNA: TGTGCCAGCATCCTGGGGGGGACTGAAGCTTTCTTT. This encodes CASILGGTEAFF.

In this sample, this clone turned up once. This chain links TRBV6-5 with TRBJ2-2; D ambiguous. V lost 0 bases to trimming and J lost 1 base, with 9 bases between them. Germline assignment: CDR1 MNHEY and CDR2 SVGAGI. This CDR3 has 16 amino acids. The CDR3 DNA is TGTGCCAGCAGTTACTCGACTGAAATGAACACCGGGGAGCTGTTTTTT. This gives the protein CASSYSTEMNTGELFF.

This chain's CDR3 is CASSRGMANYGYTF. The DNA for the CDR3 is TGTGCCAGCAGCCGGGGCATGGCTAACTATGGCTACACCTTC. The chain employs TRBV14 and TRBJ1-2, with a tentative D call TRBD1 (5 bases). The CDR3 has 14 amino acids. V shed 4 bases and J shed 0 bases, with 9 bases lying between them. CDR1 and CDR2 (germline): SGHDN, FVKESK.

The chain joins TRBV6-5 to TRBJ2-7; TRBD2 might be the D (5 bases). V was cut by 2 bases and J by 7 bases, with 12 bases left in between. The CDR3 loop spans 13 amino acids. CDR1 MNHEY and CDR2 SVGAGI come from the germline V gene. CDR3 coding DNA: TGTGCCAGCAGTTACCCGCCCACGGGGGAGCAGTACTTC. It codes for CASSYPPTGEQYF.

This clone was detected only a few times. J is TRBJ1-4 and V is TRBV12-2. TRBV12-2 is tagged as a pseudogene. CDR3 length: 13 residues. The CDR3 sequence: CASRLWGNEKLFF. DNA of the CDR3: TGTGCAAGTCGCTTATGGGGTAATGAAAAACTGTTTTTT.